This T cell receptor beta chain was sequenced during a study of control samples from healthy donors and cancer patients. Germline CDR1 and CDR2: LNHNV and YYDKDF (reference sequence). CDR3 length: 15 residues. V was clipped by 0 bases and J by 4 bases, with 12 bases between them. Repertoires were generated with immunoSEQ multiplex PCR, while TCRdb's copy carries only in-frame clones and drops some. The table records approximately 180,000 clones, 90% to 95% of them present only once. The sample taken for sequencing was blood. This TCR derives from a woman aged 18-29 years in good health. The chain couples TRBV15 to TRBJ1-1; no reliable D call. The CDR3 is CATSREDYPGTEAFF. The DNA of the CDR3 is TGTGCCACCAGCAGAGAAGATTATCCGGGCACTGAAGCTTTCTTT.